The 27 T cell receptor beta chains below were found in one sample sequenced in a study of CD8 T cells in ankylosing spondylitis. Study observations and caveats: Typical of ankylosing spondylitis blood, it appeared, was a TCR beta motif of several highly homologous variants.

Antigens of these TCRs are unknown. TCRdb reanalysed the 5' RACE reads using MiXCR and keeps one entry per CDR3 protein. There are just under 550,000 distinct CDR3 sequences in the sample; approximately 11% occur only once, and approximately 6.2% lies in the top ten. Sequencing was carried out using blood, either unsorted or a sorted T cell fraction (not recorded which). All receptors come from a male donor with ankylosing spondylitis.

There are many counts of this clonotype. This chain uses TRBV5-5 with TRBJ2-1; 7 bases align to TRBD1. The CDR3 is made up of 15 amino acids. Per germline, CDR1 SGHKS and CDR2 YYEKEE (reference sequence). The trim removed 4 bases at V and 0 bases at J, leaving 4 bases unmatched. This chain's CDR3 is CASSQTGDSYNEQFF. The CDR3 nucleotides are TGTGCCAGCAGCCAAACAGGGGACTCCTACAATGAGCAGTTCTTC.

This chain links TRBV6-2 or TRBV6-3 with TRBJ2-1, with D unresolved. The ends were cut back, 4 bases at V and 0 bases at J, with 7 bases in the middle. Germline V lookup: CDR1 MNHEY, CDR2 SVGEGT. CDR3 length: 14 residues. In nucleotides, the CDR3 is TGTGCCAGCAGTTTTACCACCTCCTACAATGAGCAGTTCTTC. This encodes CASSFTTSYNEQFF.

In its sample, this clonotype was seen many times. The CDR3 spells CSARTSGRVAGELFF. The CDR3 DNA follows: TGCAGTGCGCGGACTAGCGGGAGGGTAGCCGGGGAGCTGTTTTTT. The rearrangement uses TRBV20-1 and TRBJ2-2; 15 bases fit TRBD2. The CDR3 sequence is 15 residues long. Germline CDR1 is DFQATT and CDR2 is SNEGSKA (reference sequence). V dropped 6 bases and J dropped 6; count of bases not matched to a gene: 5.

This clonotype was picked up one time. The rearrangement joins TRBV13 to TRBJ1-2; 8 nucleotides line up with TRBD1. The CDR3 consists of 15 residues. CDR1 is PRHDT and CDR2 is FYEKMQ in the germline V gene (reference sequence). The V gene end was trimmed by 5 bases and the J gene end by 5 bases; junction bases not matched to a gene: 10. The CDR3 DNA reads TGTGCCAGCAGCACGATGGACAGGGAATATTATGGCTACACCTTC. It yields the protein CASSTMDREYYGYTF. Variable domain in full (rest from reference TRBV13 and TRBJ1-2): AAGVIQSPRHLIKEKRETATLKCYPIPRHDTVYWYQQGPGQDPQFLISFYEKMQSDKGSIPDRFSAQQFSDYHSELNMSSLELGDSALYFCASSTMDREYYGYTFGSGTRLTVV.

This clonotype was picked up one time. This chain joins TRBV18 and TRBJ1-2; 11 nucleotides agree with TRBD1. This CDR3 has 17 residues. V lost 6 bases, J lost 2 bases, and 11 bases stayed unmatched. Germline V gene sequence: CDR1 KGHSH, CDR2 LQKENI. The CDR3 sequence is CASSPRTGGESNYGYTF. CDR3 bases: TGTGCCAGCTCCCCTAGGACAGGGGGCGAGTCAAACTATGGCTACACCTTC. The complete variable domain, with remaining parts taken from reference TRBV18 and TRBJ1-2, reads NAGVMQNPRHLVRRRGQEARLRCSPMKGHSHVYWYRQLPEEGLKFMVYLQKENIIDESGMPKERFSAEFPKEGPSILRIQQVVRGDSAAYFCASSPRTGGESNYGYTFGSGTRLTVV.

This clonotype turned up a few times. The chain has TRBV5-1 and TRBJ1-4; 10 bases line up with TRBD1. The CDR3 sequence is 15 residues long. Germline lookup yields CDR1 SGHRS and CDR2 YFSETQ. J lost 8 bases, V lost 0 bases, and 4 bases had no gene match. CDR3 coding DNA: TGCGCCAGCAGCTTGGCCGGGACAGGGGAGGAAAAACTGTTTTTT. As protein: CASSLAGTGEEKLFF.

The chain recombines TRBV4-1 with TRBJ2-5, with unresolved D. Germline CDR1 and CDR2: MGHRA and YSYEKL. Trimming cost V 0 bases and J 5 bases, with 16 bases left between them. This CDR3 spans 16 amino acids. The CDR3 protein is CASSQDDRLTAETQYF. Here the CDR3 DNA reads TGCGCCAGCAGCCAAGATGATAGATTGACGGCTGAGACCCAGTACTTC.

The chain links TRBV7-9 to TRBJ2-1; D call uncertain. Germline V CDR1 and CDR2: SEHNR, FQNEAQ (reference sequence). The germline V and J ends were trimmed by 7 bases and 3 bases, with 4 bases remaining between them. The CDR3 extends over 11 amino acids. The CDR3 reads CASKGYNEQFF. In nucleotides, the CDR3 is TGTGCCAGCAAAGGCTACAATGAGCAGTTCTTC. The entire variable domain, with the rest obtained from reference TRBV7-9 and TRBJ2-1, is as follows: DTGVSQNPRHKITKRGQNVTFRCDPISEHNRLYWYRQTLGQGPEFLTYFQNEAQLEKSRLLSDRFSAERPKGSFSTLEIQRTEQGDSAMYLCASKGYNEQFFGPGTRLTVL.

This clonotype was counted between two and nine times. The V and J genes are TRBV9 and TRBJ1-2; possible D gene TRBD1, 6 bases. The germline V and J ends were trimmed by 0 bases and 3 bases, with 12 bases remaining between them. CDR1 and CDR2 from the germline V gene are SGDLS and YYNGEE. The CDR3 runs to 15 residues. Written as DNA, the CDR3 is TGTGCCAGCAGCGTAGGAGGGGGGGGCCACTATGGCTACACCTTC. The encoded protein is CASSVGGGGHYGYTF. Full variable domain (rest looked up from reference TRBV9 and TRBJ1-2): DSGVTQTPKHLITATGQRVTLRCSPRSGDLSVYWYQQSLDQGLQFLIQYYNGEERAKGNILERFSAQQFPDLHSELNLSSLELGDSALYFCASSVGGGGHYGYTFGSGTRLTVV.

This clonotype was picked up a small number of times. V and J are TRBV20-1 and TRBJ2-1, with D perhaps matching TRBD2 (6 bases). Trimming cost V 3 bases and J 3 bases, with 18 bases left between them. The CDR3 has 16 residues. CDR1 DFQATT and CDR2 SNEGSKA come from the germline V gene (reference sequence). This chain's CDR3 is CSASRILAGNYNEQFF. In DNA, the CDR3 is TGCAGTGCTAGCAGGATTCTGGCGGGAAACTACAATGAGCAGTTCTTC.

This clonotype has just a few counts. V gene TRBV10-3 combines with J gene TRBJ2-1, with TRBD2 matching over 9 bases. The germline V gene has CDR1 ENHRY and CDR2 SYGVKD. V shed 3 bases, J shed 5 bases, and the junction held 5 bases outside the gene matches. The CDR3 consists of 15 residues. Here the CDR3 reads CAISDSGRQNNEQFF. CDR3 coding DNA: TGTGCCATCAGTGATAGCGGGAGACAAAACAATGAGCAGTTCTTC.

CDR3 coding DNA: TGTGCCAGCAGCCCAGCCGGAGCCTCAACTAATGAAAAACTGTTTTTT. It translates to CASSPAGASTNEKLFF. The chain uses TRBV7-2 and TRBJ1-4; D not certain. The germline gives CDR1 SGHTA, CDR2 FQGNSA. Deletions cut 5 bases from V and 0 bases from J, with 13 bases between. This CDR3 comprises 16 residues.

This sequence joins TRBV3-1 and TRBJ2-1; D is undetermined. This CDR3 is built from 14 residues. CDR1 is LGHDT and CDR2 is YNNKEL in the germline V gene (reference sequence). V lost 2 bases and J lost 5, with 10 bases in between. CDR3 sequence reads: CASSQSSGHNEQFF. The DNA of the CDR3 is TGTGCCAGCAGCCAATCCTCCGGGCACAATGAGCAGTTCTTC.

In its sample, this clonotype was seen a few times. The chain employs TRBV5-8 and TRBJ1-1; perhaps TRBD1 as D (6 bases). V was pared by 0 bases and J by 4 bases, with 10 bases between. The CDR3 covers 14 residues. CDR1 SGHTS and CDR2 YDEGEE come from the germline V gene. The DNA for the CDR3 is TGTGCCAGCAGCTTGGTTCCAGGGGCCACTGAAGCTTTCTTT. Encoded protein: CASSLVPGATEAFF.

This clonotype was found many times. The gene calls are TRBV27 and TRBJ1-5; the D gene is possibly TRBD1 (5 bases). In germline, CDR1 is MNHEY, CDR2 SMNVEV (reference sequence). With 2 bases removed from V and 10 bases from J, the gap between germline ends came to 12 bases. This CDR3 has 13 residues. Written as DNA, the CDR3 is TGTGCCAGCAGTTTAGGGCAGGGCGGACCCCAGCATTTT. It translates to CASSLGQGGPQHF.

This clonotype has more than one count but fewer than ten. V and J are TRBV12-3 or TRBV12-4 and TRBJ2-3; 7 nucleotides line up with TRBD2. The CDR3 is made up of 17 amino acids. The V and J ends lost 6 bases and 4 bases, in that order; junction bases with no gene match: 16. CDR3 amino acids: CASSPRAGGSVSDTQYF. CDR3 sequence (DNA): TGTGCCAGCAGCCCCCGGGCGGGCGGGAGTGTCTCAGATACGCAGTATTTT.

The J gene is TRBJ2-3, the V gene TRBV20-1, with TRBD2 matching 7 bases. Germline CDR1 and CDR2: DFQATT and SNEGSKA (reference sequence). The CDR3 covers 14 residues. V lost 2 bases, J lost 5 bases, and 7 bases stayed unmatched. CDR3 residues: CSARSSGGGDTQYF. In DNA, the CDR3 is TGCAGTGCTAGATCTAGCGGAGGAGGAGATACGCAGTATTTT.

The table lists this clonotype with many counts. The CDR3: CATGASGGNTGELFF. DNA for the CDR3: TGTGCCACCGGTGCTAGCGGGGGCAACACCGGGGAGCTGTTTTTT. The chain links TRBV24-1 to TRBJ2-2; 10 bases fit TRBD2. The CDR3 spans 15 residues. V gave up 9 bases and J gave up 2 bases; unmatched junction bases: 5. Looked up from germline, CDR1 is KGHDR and CDR2 is SFDVKD.

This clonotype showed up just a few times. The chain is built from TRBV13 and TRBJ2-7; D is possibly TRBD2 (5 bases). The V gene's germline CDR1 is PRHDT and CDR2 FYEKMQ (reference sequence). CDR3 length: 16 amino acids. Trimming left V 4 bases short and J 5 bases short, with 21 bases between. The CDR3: CASSSLGLLVRNEQYV. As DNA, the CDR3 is TGTGCCAGCAGCTCCCTCGGGTTACTAGTACGGAACGAGCAGTACGTC.

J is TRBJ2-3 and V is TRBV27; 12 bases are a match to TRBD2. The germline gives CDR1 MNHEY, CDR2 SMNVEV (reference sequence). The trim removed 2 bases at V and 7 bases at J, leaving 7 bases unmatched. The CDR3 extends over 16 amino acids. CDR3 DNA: TGTGCCAGCAGTTTACCCCTAGCGGGAGGGCCCCATACGCAGTATTTT. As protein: CASSLPLAGGPHTQYF.

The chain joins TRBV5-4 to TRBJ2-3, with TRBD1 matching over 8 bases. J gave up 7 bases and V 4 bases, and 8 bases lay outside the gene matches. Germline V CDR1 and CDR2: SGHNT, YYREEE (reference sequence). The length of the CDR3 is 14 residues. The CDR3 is CASSPDRGVNTQYF. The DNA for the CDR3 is TGTGCCAGCAGCCCAGACAGGGGTGTGAATACGCAGTATTTT.

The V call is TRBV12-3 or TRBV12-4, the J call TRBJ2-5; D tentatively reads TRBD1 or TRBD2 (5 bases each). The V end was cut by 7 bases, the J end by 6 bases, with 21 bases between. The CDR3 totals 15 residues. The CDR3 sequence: CASTTTLGETKTQYF. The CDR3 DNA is TGTGCCAGCACAACGACTCTAGGGGAGACAAAGACCCAGTACTTC.

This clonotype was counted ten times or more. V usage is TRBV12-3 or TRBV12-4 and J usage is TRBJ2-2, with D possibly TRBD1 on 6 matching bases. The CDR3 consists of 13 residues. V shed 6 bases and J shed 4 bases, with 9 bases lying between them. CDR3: CASRKQGTGELFF. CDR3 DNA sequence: TGTGCCAGCAGAAAACAGGGCACCGGGGAGCTGTTTTTT.

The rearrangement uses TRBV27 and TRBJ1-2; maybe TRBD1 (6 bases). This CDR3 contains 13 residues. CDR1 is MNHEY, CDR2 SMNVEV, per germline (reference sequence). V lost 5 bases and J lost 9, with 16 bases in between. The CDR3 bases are TGTGCCAGCAGTCAGGGGCGCGAGTTGAGCTACACCTTC. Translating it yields CASSQGRELSYTF.

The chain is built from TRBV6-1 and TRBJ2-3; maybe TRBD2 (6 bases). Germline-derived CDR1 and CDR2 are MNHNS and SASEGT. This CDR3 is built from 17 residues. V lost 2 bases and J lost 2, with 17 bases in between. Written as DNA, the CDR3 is TGTGCCAGCAGTGAATACCGTCGGGGCGGGGCCACAGATACGCAGTATTTT. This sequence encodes CASSEYRRGGATDTQYF.

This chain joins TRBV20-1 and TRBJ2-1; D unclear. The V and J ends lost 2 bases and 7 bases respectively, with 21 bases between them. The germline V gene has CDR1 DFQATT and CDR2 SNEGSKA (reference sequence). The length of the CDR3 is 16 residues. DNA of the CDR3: TGCAGTGCTAGACCCTCGAGGCAGCTAACTCGGAATGAGCAGTTCTTC. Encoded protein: CSARPSRQLTRNEQFF.

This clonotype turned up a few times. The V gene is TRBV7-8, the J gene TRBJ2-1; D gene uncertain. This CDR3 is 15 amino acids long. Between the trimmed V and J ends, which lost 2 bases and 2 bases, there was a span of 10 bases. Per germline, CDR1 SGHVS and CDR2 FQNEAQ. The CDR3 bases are TGTGCCAGCAGCTTAAACCCTGGCACCTACAATGAGCAGTTCTTC. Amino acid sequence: CASSLNPGTYNEQFF.